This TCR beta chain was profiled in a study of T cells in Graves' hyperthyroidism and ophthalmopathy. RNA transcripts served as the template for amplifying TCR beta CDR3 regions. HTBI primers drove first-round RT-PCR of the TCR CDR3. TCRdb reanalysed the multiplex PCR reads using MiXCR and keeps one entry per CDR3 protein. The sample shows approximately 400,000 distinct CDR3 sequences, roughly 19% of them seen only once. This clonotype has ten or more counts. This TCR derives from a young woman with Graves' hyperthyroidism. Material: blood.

The CDR3 region has the DNA TGTGCCAGCAGTCCCCGACAGGGAAGTTTTTCGAACACTGAAGCTTTCTTT. This translates into CASSPRQGSFSNTEAFF. The chain has TRBV27 and TRBJ1-1, with 7 bases matching TRBD1. V lost 5 bases to trimming and J lost 1 base; unmatched junction nucleotides: 13. Per germline, CDR1 MNHEY and CDR2 SMNVEV (reference sequence). The CDR3 consists of 17 residues.